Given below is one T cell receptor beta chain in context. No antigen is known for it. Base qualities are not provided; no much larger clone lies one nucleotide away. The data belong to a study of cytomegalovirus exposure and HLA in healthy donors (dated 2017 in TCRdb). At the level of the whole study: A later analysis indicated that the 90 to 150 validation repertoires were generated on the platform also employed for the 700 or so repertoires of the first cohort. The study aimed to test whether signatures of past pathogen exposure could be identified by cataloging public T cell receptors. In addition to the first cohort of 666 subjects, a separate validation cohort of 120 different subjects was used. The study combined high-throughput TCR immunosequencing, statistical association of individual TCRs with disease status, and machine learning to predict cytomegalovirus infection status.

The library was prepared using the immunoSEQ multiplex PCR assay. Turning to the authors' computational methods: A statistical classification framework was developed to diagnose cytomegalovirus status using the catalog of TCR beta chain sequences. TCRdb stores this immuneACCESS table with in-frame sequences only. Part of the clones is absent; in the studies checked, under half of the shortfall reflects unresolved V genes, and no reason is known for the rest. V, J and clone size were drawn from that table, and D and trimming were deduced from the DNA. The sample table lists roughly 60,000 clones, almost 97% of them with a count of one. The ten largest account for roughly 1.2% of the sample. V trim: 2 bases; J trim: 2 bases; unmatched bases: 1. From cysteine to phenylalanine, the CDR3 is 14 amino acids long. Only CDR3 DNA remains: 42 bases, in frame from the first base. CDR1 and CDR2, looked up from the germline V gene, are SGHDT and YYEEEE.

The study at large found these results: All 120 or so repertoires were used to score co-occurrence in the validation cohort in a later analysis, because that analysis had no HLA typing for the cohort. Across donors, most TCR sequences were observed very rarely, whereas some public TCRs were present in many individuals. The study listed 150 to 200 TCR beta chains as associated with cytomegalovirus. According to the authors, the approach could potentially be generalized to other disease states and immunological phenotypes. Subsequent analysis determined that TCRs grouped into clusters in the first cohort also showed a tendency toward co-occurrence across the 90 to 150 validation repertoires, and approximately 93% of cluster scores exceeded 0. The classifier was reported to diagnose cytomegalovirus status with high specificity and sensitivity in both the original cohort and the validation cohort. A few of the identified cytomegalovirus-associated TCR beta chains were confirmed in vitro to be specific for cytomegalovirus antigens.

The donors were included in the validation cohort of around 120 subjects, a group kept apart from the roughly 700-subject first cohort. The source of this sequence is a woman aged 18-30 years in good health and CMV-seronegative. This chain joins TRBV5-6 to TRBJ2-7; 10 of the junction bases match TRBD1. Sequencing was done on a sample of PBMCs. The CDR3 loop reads CASSFGTGAYEQYF. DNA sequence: TGTGCCAGCAGCTTCGGGACAGGGGCCTACGAGCAGTACTTC. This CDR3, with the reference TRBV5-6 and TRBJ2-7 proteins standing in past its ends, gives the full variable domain DAGVTQSPTHLIKTRGQQVTLRCSPKSGHDTVSWYQQALGQGPQFIFQYYEEEERQRGNFPDRFSGHQFPNYSSELNVNALLLGDSALYLCASSFGTGAYEQYFGPGTRLTVT.